This T cell receptor (beta chain) was recorded in a study of T cell changes during pregnancy in multiple sclerosis. The protocol was immunoSEQ multiplex PCR, while the TCRdb copy is restricted to in-frame clones and leaves out a portion. Found here are 60,000 or so clones, about 92% of them singletons; the top ten hold roughly 2.2%. Unmatched junction bases numbered 5, after V lost 6 bases and J lost 1 base. CDR1 and CDR2 (germline): SQVTM, ANQGSEA. The CDR3 is 13 amino acids. This clonotype was sampled from a female donor in good health, enrolled as a control in a pregnancy study. The rearrangement uses TRBV29-1 and TRBJ1-2, with 7 bases matching TRBD1. The sample in question was peripheral blood, obtained in the second trimester of pregnancy. The CDR3 bases are TGCAGCGTGAACAGGGGAGGTAACTATGGCTACACCTTC. As protein: CSVNRGGNYGYTF.